This TCR beta chain came from a study of T cell responses to AZD1222 COVID-19 vaccine. The method was immunoSEQ multiplex PCR; TCRdb's version includes in-frame clones alone and lacks a portion of them. The sample consists of approximately 180,000 clones, about nine tenths of them appearing once. This clone has a single count. Its specificity is unknown. Findings and limits, study-wide: A mostly white British donor set with more females was recruited, and clonal diversity was possibly underestimated. Variant regions that are unmutated are reportedly the target of nearly half of spike-specific TCRs.

CDR1 and CDR2 from the germline V gene are SGHDN and FVKESK. The CDR3 runs to 12 residues. Trimming stripped 2 bases from V and 3 bases from J, with 5 bases between. Sequencing was performed on peripheral blood, taken on day 0 of AZD1222 vaccination. V gene TRBV14 combines with J gene TRBJ2-7, with D possibly being TRBD1 (5 bases). The receptor was derived from an adult in good health. CDR3 bases: TGTGCCAGCAGCCAACAGGGCTACGAGCAGTACTTC. It encodes CASSQQGYEQYF. Using reference TRBV14 and TRBJ2-7 for the parts outside the CDR3, the full variable domain is EAGVTQFPSHSVIEKGQTVTLRCDPISGHDNLYWYRRVMGKEIKFLLHFVKESKQDESGMPNNRFLAERTGGTYSTLKVQPAELEDSGVYFCASSQQGYEQYFGPGTRLTVT.